This record concerns one T cell receptor beta chain sequence. What it binds is unknown. The sample comes from a study of cytomegalovirus exposure and HLA in healthy donors. Looking at the study overall: Early released data had about 80 million unique TCRs, all coming from HLA-typed donors.

The PCR had 60 Vbeta and 13 Jbeta primers. Profiling relied on immunoSEQ multiplex PCR, and the TCRdb table lists in-frame clones only, not all of them. Among fewer than 45,000 clones listed, approximately 72% were seen once. Germline V gene lookup returns CDR1 LNHNV and CDR2 YYDKDF (reference sequence). The junction had 5 bases not matched to a gene; V was cut back by 5 bases and J by 5 bases. This CDR3 contains 15 residues. The study's findings and limits: Earlier analysis looked at TCR beta V segments, and most were productive about 87% or about 30% of the time. Later work associated fewer than 20,000 TCR beta sequences with HLA alleles at 0.05 false discovery rate.

Sequencing was carried out using PBMCs. This sequence was found in a woman under 40 in good health and CMV-seronegative. The chain links TRBV15 to TRBJ2-2, with 10 bases aligning to TRBD2. In DNA form, the CDR3 reads TGTGCCACCAGCGGCCTAGCGGGAGCTACCGGGGAGCTGTTTTTT. Encoded protein: CATSGLAGATGELFF.